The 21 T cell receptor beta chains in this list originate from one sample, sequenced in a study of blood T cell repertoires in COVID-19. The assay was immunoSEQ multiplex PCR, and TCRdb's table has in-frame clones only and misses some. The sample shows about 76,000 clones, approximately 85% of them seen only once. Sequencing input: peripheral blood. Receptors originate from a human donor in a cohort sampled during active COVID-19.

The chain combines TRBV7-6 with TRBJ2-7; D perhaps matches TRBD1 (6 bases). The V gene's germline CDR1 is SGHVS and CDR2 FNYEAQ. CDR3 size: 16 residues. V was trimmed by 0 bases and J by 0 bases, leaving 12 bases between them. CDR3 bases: TGTGCCAGCAGCTTAGCCCAAACAGGGAGCTCCTACGAGCAGTACTTC. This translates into CASSLAQTGSSYEQYF.

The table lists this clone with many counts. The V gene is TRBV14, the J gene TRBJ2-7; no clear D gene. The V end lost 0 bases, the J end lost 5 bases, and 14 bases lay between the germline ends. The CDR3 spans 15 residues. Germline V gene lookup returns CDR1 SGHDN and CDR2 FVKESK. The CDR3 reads CASSQDRVWVNEQYF. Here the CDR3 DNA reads TGTGCCAGCAGCCAAGATCGGGTATGGGTAAACGAGCAGTACTTC.

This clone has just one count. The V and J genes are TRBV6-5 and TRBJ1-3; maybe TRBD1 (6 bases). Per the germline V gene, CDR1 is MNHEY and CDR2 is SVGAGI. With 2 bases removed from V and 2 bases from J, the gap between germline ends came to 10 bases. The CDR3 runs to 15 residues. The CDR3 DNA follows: TGTGCCAGCAGTTACGGCGGGGGGCCTGGAAACACCATATATTTT. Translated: CASSYGGGPGNTIYF.

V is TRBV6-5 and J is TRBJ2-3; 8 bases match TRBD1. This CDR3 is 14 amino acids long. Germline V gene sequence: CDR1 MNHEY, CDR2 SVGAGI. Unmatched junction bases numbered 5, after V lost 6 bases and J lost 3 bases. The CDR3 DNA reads TGTGCCAGCAGCACCGACAGGGGTACAGATACGCAGTATTTT. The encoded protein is CASSTDRGTDTQYF.

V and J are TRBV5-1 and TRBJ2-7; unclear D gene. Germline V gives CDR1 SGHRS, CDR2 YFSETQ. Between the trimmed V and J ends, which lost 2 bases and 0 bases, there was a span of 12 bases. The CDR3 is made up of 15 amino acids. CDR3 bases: TGCGCCAGCAGCTTAGGAGAATCAAGCTCCTACGAGCAGTACTTC. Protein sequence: CASSLGESSSYEQYF. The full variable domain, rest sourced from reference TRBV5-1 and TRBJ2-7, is KAGVTQTPRYLIKTRGQQVTLSCSPISGHRSVSWYQQTPGQGLQFLFEYFSETQRNKGNFPGRFSGRQFSNSRSEMNVSTLELGDSALYLCASSLGESSSYEQYFGPGTRLTVT.

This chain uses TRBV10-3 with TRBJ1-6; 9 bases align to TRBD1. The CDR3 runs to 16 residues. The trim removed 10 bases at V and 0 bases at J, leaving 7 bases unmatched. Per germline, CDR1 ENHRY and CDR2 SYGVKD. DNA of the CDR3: TGTGCCACGGGACAGGGCCTGAGCTCCTATAATTCACCCCTCCACTTT. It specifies CATGQGLSSYNSPLHF.

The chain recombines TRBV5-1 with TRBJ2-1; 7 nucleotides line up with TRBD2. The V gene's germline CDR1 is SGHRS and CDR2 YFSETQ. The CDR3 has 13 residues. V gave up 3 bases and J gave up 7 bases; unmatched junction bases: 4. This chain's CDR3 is CASSWRGLNEQFF. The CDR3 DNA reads TGCGCCAGCAGCTGGCGGGGACTAAATGAGCAGTTCTTC.

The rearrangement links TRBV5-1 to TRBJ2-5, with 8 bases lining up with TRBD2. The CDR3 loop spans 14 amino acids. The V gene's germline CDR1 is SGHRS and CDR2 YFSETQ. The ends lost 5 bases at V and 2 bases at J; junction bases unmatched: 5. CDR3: CASRFTGGQETQYF. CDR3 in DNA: TGCGCCAGCAGATTCACGGGGGGGCAAGAGACCCAGTACTTC.

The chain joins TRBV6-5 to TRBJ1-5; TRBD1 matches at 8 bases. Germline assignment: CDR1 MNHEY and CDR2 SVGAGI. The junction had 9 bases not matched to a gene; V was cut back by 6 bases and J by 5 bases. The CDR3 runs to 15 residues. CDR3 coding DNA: TGTGCCAGCAGGCCCGCCCAGGGGGCTTATCAGCCCCAGCATTTT. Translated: CASRPAQGAYQPQHF.

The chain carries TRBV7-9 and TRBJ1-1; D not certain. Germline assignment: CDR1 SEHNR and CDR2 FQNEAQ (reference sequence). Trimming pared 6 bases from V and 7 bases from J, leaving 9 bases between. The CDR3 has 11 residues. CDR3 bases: TGTGCCAGCAGGCTTACAGTTGAAGCTTTCTTT. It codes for CASRLTVEAFF.

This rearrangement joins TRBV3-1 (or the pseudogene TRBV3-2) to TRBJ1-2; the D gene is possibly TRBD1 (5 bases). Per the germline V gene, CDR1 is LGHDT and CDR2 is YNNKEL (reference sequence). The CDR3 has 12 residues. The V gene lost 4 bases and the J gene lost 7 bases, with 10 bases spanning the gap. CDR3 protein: CASSLGTFGYTF. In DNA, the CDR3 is TGTGCCAGCAGCCTCGGGACTTTTGGCTACACCTTC.

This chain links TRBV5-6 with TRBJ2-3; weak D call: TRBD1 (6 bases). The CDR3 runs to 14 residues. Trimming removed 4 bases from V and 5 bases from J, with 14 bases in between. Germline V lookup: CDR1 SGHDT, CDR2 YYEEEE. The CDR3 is CASSDSQGLDTQYF. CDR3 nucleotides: TGTGCCAGCAGCGACTCCCAGGGGCTAGATACGCAGTATTTT.

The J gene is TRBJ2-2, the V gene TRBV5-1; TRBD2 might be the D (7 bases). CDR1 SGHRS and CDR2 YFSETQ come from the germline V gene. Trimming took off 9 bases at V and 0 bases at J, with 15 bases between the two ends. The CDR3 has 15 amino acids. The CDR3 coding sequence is TGCGCCACCGGCCTAGGGGGGGCGAACACCGGGGAGCTGTTTTTT. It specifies CATGLGGANTGELFF. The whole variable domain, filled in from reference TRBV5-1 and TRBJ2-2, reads KAGVTQTPRYLIKTRGQQVTLSCSPISGHRSVSWYQQTPGQGLQFLFEYFSETQRNKGNFPGRFSGRQFSNSRSEMNVSTLELGDSALYLCATGLGGANTGELFFGEGSRLTVL.

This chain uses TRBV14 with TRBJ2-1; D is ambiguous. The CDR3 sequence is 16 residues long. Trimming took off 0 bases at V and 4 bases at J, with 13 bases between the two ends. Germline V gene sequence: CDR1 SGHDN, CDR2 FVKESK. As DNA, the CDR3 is TGTGCCAGCAGCCAAGAAGTGGGCGCCCCTTACAATGAGCAGTTCTTC. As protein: CASSQEVGAPYNEQFF.

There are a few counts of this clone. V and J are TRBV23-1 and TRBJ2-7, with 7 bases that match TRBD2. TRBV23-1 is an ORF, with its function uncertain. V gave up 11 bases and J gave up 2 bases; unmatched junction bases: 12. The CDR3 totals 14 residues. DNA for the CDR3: TGCGCCCCCCAGGCGGGGAGGGCCCCCTACGAGCAGTACTTC. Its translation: CAPQAGRAPYEQYF.

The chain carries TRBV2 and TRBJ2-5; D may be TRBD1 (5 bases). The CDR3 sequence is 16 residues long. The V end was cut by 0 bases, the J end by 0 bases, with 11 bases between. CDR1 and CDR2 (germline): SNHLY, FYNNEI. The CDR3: CASSEALSGHQETQYF. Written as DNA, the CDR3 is TGTGCCAGCAGTGAAGCACTTTCAGGGCACCAAGAGACCCAGTACTTC.

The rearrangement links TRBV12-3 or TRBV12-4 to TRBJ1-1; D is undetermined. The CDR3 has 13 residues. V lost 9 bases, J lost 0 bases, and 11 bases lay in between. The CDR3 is CASSGLLNTEAFF. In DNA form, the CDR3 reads TGTGCCAGTTCGGGGTTACTGAACACTGAAGCTTTCTTT.

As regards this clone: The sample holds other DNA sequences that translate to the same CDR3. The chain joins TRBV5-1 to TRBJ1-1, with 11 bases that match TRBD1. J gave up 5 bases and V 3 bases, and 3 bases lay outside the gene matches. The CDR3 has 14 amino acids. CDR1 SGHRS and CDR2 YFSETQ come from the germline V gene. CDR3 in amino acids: CASSSGTGGTEAFF. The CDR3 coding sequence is TGCGCCAGCAGCTCCGGGACAGGGGGGACTGAAGCTTTCTTT.

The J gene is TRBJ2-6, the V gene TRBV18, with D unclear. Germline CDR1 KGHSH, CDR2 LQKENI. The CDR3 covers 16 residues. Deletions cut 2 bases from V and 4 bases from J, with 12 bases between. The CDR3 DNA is TGTGCCAGCTCACCAATGGCCAGTTCCGGGGCCAACGTCCTGACTTTC. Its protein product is CASSPMASSGANVLTF.

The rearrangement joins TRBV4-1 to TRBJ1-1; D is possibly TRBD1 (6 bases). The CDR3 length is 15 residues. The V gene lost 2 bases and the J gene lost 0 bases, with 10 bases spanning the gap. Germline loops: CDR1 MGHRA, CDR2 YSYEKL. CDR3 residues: CASSQIRTVNTEAFF. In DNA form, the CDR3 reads TGCGCCAGCAGCCAAATACGGACAGTGAACACTGAAGCTTTCTTT.

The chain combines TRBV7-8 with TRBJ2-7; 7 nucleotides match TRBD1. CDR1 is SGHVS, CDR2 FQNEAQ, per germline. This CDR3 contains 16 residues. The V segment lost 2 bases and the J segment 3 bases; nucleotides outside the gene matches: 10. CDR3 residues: CASSLRGQHVDYEQYF. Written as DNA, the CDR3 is TGTGCCAGCAGCTTAAGGGGACAGCACGTTGACTACGAGCAGTACTTC.